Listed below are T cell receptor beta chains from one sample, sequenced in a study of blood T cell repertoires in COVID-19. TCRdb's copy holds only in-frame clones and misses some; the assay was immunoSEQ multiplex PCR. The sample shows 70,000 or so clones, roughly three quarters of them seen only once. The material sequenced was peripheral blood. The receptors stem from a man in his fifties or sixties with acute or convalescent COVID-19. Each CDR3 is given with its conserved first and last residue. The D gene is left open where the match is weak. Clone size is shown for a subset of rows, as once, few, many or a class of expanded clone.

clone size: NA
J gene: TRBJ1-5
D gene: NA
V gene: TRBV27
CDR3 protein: CASKGASNQPQHF
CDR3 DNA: TGTGCCAGCAAAGGGGCTAGCAATCAGCCCCAGCATTTT

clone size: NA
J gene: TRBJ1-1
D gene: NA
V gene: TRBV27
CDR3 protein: CASSAQVRNTEAFF
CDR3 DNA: TGTGCCAGCAGTGCTCAGGTCAGGAACACTGAAGCTTTCTTT

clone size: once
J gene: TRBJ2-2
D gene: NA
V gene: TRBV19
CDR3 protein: CASSIQGEVTGELFF
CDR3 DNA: TGTGCCAGTAGTATACAAGGGGAGGTCACCGGGGAGCTGTTTTTT

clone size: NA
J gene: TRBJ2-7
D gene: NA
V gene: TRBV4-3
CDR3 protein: CASSQDSGIYEQYF
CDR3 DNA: TGCGCCAGCAGCCAAGATAGCGGAATCTACGAGCAGTACTTC

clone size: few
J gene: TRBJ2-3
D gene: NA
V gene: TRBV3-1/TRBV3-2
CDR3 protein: CASSWGADTQYF
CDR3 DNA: TGTGCCAGCAGCTGGGGGGCAGATACGCAGTATTTT

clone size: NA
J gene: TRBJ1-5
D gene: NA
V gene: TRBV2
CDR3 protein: CASRGGVRNQPQHF
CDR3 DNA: TGTGCCAGCAGGGGCGGGGTTAGAAATCAGCCCCAGCATTTT

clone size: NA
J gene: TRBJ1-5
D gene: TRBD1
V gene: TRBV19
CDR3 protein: CASSTLGTVYSNQPQHF
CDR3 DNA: TGTGCCAGTAGTACGCTGGGGACAGTCTATAGCAATCAGCCCCAGCATTTT

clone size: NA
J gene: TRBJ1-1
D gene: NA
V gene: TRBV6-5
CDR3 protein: CASSYYRKNTEAFF
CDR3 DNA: TGTGCCAGCAGTTACTACAGGAAGAACACTGAAGCTTTCTTT

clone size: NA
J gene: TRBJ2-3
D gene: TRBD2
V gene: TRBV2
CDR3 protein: CASLGEGLDTQYF
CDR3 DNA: TGTGCCAGCCTAGGGGAGGGCCTTGATACGCAGTATTTT

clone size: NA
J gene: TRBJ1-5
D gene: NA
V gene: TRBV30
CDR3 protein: CAWNEDPNQPQHF
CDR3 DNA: TGTGCCTGGAACGAGGATCCGAATCAGCCCCAGCATTTT

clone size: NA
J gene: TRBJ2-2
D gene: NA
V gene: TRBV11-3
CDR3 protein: CASSKGDTGELFF
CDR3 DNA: TGTGCCAGCAGCAAAGGGGACACCGGGGAGCTGTTTTTT

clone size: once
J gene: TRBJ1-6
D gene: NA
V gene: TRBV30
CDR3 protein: CAWRKEGVNNSPLHF
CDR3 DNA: TGTGCCTGGAGAAAAGAGGGGGTTAATAATTCACCCCTCCACTTT

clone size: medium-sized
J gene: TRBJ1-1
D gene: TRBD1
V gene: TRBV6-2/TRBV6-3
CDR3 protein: CASSYGRDRVYTEAFF
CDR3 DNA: TGTGCCAGCAGTTACGGCCGGGACAGGGTCTACACTGAAGCTTTCTTT

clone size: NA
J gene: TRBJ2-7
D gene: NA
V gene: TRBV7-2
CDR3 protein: CASSSNYEQYF
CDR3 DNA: TGTGCCAGCAGCTCAAATTACGAGCAGTACTTC

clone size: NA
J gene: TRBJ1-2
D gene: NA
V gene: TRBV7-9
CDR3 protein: CASSLGTAGLGYTF
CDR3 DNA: TGTGCCAGCAGCTTAGGAACTGCAGGGCTTGGCTACACCTTC

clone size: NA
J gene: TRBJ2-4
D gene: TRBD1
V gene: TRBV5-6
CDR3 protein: CASSFIQGENIQYF
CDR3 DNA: TGTGCCAGCAGCTTTATACAGGGGGAAAACATTCAGTACTTC

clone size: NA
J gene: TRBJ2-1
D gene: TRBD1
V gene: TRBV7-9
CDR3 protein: CASSEGQSSYNEQFF
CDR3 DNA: TGTGCCAGCAGCGAGGGACAGAGCTCCTACAATGAGCAGTTCTTC

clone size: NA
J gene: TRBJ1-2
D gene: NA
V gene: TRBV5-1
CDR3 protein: CASSLDRPSNYGYTF
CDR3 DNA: TGCGCCAGCAGCTTGGACAGACCCTCTAACTATGGCTACACCTTC

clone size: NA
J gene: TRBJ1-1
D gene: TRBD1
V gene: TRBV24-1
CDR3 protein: CATRDRGNTEAFF
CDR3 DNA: TGTGCCACGCGAGACAGGGGTAACACTGAAGCTTTCTTT

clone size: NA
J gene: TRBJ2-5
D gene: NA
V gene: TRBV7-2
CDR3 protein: CASSLLDRDIAGWETQYF
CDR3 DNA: TGTGCCAGCAGCTTATTGGATCGCGACATCGCGGGTTGGGAGACCCAGTACTTC

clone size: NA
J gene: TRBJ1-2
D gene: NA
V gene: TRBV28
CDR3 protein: CASSLARNYGYTF
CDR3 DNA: TGTGCCAGCAGCCTAGCCAGAAACTATGGCTACACCTTC

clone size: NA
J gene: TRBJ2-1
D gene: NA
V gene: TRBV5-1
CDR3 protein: CASKSSSYNEQFF
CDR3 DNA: TGCGCCAGCAAATCGAGCTCCTACAATGAGCAGTTCTTC

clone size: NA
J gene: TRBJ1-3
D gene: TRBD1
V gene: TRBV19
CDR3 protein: CASTQRQGRSGNTIYF
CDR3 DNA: TGTGCCAGTACCCAACGACAGGGACGCTCTGGAAACACCATATATTTT

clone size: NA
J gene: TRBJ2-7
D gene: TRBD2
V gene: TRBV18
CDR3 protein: CASSPPLASEDYEQYF
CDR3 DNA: TGTGCCAGCTCACCTCCACTAGCGAGTGAAGACTACGAGCAGTACTTC

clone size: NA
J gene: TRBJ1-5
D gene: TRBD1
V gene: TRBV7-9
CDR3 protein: CASSPSGTGFGPQHF
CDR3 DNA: TGTGCCAGCAGCCCATCCGGGACAGGGTTCGGGCCCCAGCATTTT

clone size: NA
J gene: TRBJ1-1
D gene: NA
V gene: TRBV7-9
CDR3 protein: CASSLTQNTEAFF
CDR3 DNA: TGTGCCAGCAGCTTAACTCAGAACACTGAAGCTTTCTTT